This TCR beta chain comes out of a study of radiation and T cells in renal cell carcinoma. Time point defined: blood 4 weeks post-SBRT, at nephrectomy. Documented treatment: 15 Gy SBRT to primary tumor, nephrectomy 4 weeks later. Nephrectomy followed 15 Gy stereotactic body radiation by 4 weeks. V lost 1 base, J lost 6 bases, and 10 bases lay in between. The CDR3 runs 14 residues. Germline CDR1 reads SGHTA; CDR2 reads FQGNSA. Clones were sequenced by immunoSEQ multiplex PCR, and TCRdb holds only the in-frame ones, with some missing. In the table there are around 170,000 clones, about nine tenths of which are singletons.

The sequences come from blood, collected from a patient whose treatment included radiotherapy and nephrectomy. This receptor was obtained from a woman aged 50 to 60 with renal cell carcinoma. V usage is TRBV7-2 and J usage is TRBJ1-3; a possible D gene is TRBD1 (6 bases). CDR3 in amino acids: CASSLGQEENTIYF. DNA of the CDR3: TGTGCCAGCAGCTTAGGACAGGAGGAAAACACCATATATTTT. The full variable domain, completed using reference TRBV7-2 and TRBJ1-3, is GAGVSQSPSNKVTEKGKDVELRCDPISGHTALYWYRQSLGQGLEFLIYFQGNSAPDKSGLPSDRFSAERTGGSVSTLTIQRTQQEDSAVYLCASSLGQEENTIYFGEGSWLTVV.